This T cell receptor beta chain is drawn from a study of blood T cell repertoires in COVID-19. The length of the CDR3 is 14 residues. V lost 5 bases to trimming and J lost 2 bases; unmatched junction nucleotides: 5. Germline V gives CDR1 ENHRY, CDR2 SYGVKD. This table comes from immunoSEQ multiplex PCR, and its TCRdb copy is limited to in-frame clones, with some not included. The sample records some 110,000 clones, roughly 82% being singletons. This clone was counted once. Sequencing used peripheral blood. The chain links TRBV10-3 to TRBJ1-2; 7 bases are a match to TRBD1. The receptor was derived from a man in his 60s with acute or convalescent COVID-19. The CDR3 sequence is CAISTGERNYGYTF. The CDR3 coding sequence is TGTGCCATCAGTACAGGGGAGAGAAACTATGGCTACACCTTC.